What follows are 9 T cell receptor beta chains derived from one specimen sequenced in a study of beta chain features in type 1 diabetes. What was sequenced were expressed TCRB transcripts, since all of the isolated RNA had been reverse transcribed. Only in-frame clones appear in the TCRdb table, and some are missing; sequencing was by immunoSEQ multiplex PCR. This table has approximately 260,000 clones, around 22% appearing once. Study-level findings and limits: TCRB CDR3 length was moderately but significantly reduced in all four CD4+ subsets of Type 1 diabetes patients.

The antigens of these receptors remain unknown. The source material was naive CD4+ T cells from blood. The receptors stem from a woman in her twenties or thirties with type 1 diabetes.

This clone has a handful of counts. V is TRBV30 and J is TRBJ1-5; weak D call: TRBD1 (5 bases). Germline V gene sequence: CDR1 GTSNPN, CDR2 SVGIG (reference sequence). V lost 0 bases, J lost 5 bases, and 8 bases lay in between. This CDR3 has 13 residues. The CDR3: CAWSVDRYQPQHF. DNA of the CDR3: TGTGCCTGGAGTGTAGACAGATATCAGCCCCAGCATTTT. The variable domain in full, completed from reference TRBV30 and TRBJ1-5, reads SQTIHQWPATLVQPVGSPLSLECTVEGTSNPNLYWYRQAAGRGLQLLFYSVGIGQISSEVPQNLSASRPQDRQFILSSKKLLLSDSGFYLCAWSVDRYQPQHFGDGTRLSIL.

The chain carries TRBV4-1 and TRBJ1-5, with 8 bases aligning to TRBD1. CDR3 length equals 15 residues. Per the germline V gene, CDR1 is MGHRA and CDR2 is YSYEKL. The J segment lost 4 bases and the V segment lost 1 base, leaving 3 bases of the junction unmatched. CDR3 DNA: TGCGCCAGCAGCCAAGGCCGACAGGGGAATCAGCCCCAGCATTTT. Its translation is CASSQGRQGNQPQHF.

The rearrangement joins TRBV18 to TRBJ1-1; unclear D gene. The CDR3 loop spans 14 amino acids. V lost 4 bases, J lost 0 bases, and 9 bases lay in between. From germline, CDR1 is KGHSH and CDR2 LQKENI. CDR3 in amino acids: CASSQSEVNTEAFF. Written as DNA, the CDR3 is TGTGCCAGCTCACAGAGTGAGGTGAACACTGAAGCTTTCTTT.

This clone was seen a single time. V is TRBV7-9 and J is TRBJ2-7; 9 nucleotides agree with TRBD1. The J segment lost 2 bases and the V segment lost 5 bases, leaving 4 bases of the junction unmatched. Germline assignment: CDR1 SEHNR and CDR2 FQNEAQ (reference sequence). This CDR3 comprises 14 residues. CDR3 nucleotide sequence: TGTGCCAGCAGCCCAAGGGACAGGGCCTACGAGCAGTACTTC. This gives the protein CASSPRDRAYEQYF.

V usage is TRBV4-1 and J usage is TRBJ1-5; D ambiguous. From germline, CDR1 is MGHRA and CDR2 YSYEKL. Trimming left V 1 base short and J 3 bases short, with 22 bases between. CDR3 length: 19 residues. This CDR3 is CASSQGPFRVPTPNQPQHF. The CDR3 DNA reads as TGCGCCAGCAGCCAAGGACCGTTCCGGGTCCCGACCCCCAATCAGCCCCAGCATTTT.

This chain joins TRBV9 and TRBJ2-1; D is possibly TRBD1 (6 bases). The CDR3 contains 14 residues. Trimming pared 0 bases from V and 6 bases from J, leaving 10 bases between. Germline-derived CDR1 and CDR2 are SGDLS and YYNGEE. CDR3 DNA: TGTGCCAGCAGCGTAGCAGGGGCGGTCAATGAGCAGTTCTTC. It is translated as CASSVAGAVNEQFF. Full variable domain (rest looked up from reference TRBV9 and TRBJ2-1): DSGVTQTPKHLITATGQRVTLRCSPRSGDLSVYWYQQSLDQGLQFLIQYYNGEERAKGNILERFSAQQFPDLHSELNLSSLELGDSALYFCASSVAGAVNEQFFGPGTRLTVL.

In this sample, this clone turned up a few times. The chain recombines TRBV9 with TRBJ2-5; 8 nucleotides match TRBD2. V was pared by 0 bases and J by 5 bases, with 9 bases of the junction left unmatched. The length of the CDR3 is 16 residues. Germline loops: CDR1 SGDLS, CDR2 YYNGEE. The CDR3 reads CASSVGGLGRHETQYF. DNA of the CDR3: TGTGCCAGCAGCGTAGGGGGACTAGGCCGACATGAGACCCAGTACTTC.

V and J are TRBV6-5 and TRBJ2-5; TRBD2 matches 7 bases. The CDR3 is 14 residues long. Germline V gene data show CDR1 as MNHEY and CDR2 as SVGAGI. V shed 6 bases, J shed 1 base, and the junction held 5 bases outside the gene matches. CDR3 residues: CASRDTSAQETQYF. CDR3 in DNA: TGTGCCAGCAGAGACACTAGCGCCCAAGAGACCCAGTACTTC.

V and J are TRBV7-9 and TRBJ2-7, with 7 bases that match TRBD2. The germline V gene encodes CDR1 SEHNR and CDR2 FQNEAQ (reference sequence). V lost 5 bases and J lost 0; bases outside the gene matches: 7. CDR3 size: 15 residues. CDR3 residues: CASSPGAGPSYEQYF. The DNA for the CDR3 is TGTGCCAGCAGCCCCGGAGCGGGGCCCTCCTACGAGCAGTACTTC.